This TCR beta chain originates from a study of blood T cell repertoires in COVID-19. Study information: From T cells, B-cell-depleted T cells, or PBMCs came the material, which was cDNA or gDNA.

The CDR3 runs to 14 residues. The V segment lost 8 bases and the J segment 8 bases; nucleotides outside the gene matches: 14. Germline V lookup: CDR1 SNHLY, CDR2 FYNNEI. As originally analysed: Amplification of reference gene primers was used by the study to estimate nucleated cell counts. Clones were sequenced by immunoSEQ multiplex PCR, and TCRdb holds only the in-frame ones, with some missing. V and J calls and clone size follow that table, whereas D and trimming were derived from the DNA. The sample records about 180,000 clones, roughly 80% being singletons. The sequence was collected from a man aged 18 to 29 with active or convalescent COVID-19. Input material: peripheral blood. The V and J genes are TRBV2 and TRBJ1-1, with 7 bases lining up with TRBD1. The CDR3 coding sequence is TGTGCCAGCTCAATCGACAGGGCAACTGCCGAAGCTTTCTTT. Protein product: CASSIDRATAEAFF. The variable domain in full, completed from reference TRBV2 and TRBJ1-1, reads EPEVTQTPSHQVTQMGQEVILRCVPISNHLYFYWYRQILGQKVEFLVSFYNNEISEKSEIFDDQFSVERPDGSNFTLKIRSTKLEDSAMYFCASSIDRATAEAFFGQGTRLTVV.